This TCR beta chain stems from a study of control samples from healthy donors and cancer patients. The CDR3 consists of 16 residues. The germline V and J ends were trimmed by 6 bases and 0 bases, with 15 bases remaining between them. From germline, CDR1 is LNHDA and CDR2 SQIVND (reference sequence). TCRdb's copy holds only in-frame clones and misses some; the assay was immunoSEQ multiplex PCR. The sample comprises under 90,000 clones, approximately 92% of which are singletons, and 5.8% rests with the top ten. The receptor comes from a woman between 55 and 75 years old in good health. Sequenced: blood. This chain uses TRBV19 with TRBJ1-5; D uncertain. The CDR3 bases are TGTGCCAGTAGGGGTCTCCATTCCAATAGCAATCAGCCCCAGCATTTT. Encoded protein: CASRGLHSNSNQPQHF.